These T cell receptor beta chains were read from a single sample in a study of identical twins. TCRdb re-called the 5' RACE reads with MiXCR, one entry per CDR3 protein. Among about 520,000 distinct CDR3 sequences listed, 20% to 25% were seen once. The data were also submitted as part of a second study, on T cells expressing NK-cell markers.

Sequenced sample: CD4+ T cells sorted from blood. These receptors were taken from a woman aged 18 to 35 in good health. Each CDR3 is given with its conserved first and last residue. The D gene is left open where the match is weak. Clone size appears in some rows only: once, few, many, or a class for an expanded clone.

j_call: TRBJ2-1
clone_size: -
d_call: -
v_call: TRBV12-3/TRBV12-4
cdr3_nt: TGTGCCAGCAGTTACAGACCCTACAATGAGCAGTTCTTC
cdr3_aa: CASSYRPYNEQFF

j_call: TRBJ2-1
clone_size: -
d_call: -
v_call: TRBV5-5
cdr3_nt: TGTGCCAGCAGCCCCGGGCCCCTCTGGTTCAATGAGCAGTTCTTC
cdr3_aa: CASSPGPLWFNEQFF

j_call: TRBJ2-2
clone_size: many
d_call: -
v_call: TRBV12-3/TRBV12-4
cdr3_nt: TGTGCCAGCAGCCCCGCTTCCACCGGGGAGCTGTTTTTT
cdr3_aa: CASSPASTGELFF

j_call: TRBJ1-1
clone_size: -
d_call: TRBD1
v_call: TRBV29-1
cdr3_nt: TGCAGCGTTTTGGGACAGAGAAACATGAACACTGAAGCTTTCTTT
cdr3_aa: CSVLGQRNMNTEAFF

j_call: TRBJ2-1
clone_size: few
d_call: TRBD2
v_call: TRBV15
cdr3_nt: TGTGCCACCAGCAGTAGACTAGCTGTTAAAAATGAGCAGTTCTTC
cdr3_aa: CATSSRLAVKNEQFF

j_call: TRBJ1-4
clone_size: -
d_call: -
v_call: TRBV4-3
cdr3_nt: TGCGCCAGCAGCCAAGAAGTAGGGGGAGCTAATGAAAAACTGTTTTTT
cdr3_aa: CASSQEVGGANEKLFF

j_call: TRBJ2-7
clone_size: -
d_call: -
v_call: TRBV10-3
cdr3_nt: TGTGCCATCAGTGTAGGCTCCTCCTACGAGCAGTACTTC
cdr3_aa: CAISVGSSYEQYF

j_call: TRBJ1-2
clone_size: -
d_call: -
v_call: TRBV29-1
cdr3_nt: TGCAGCGTTGGTGAAGGGCGGAGCTATGGCTACACCTTC
cdr3_aa: CSVGEGRSYGYTF

j_call: TRBJ2-5
clone_size: -
d_call: -
v_call: TRBV12-3/TRBV12-4
cdr3_nt: TGTGCCAGCAGTTCCTCCCCGGGACCCCTGACAGAGACCCAGTACTTC
cdr3_aa: CASSSSPGPLTETQYF

j_call: TRBJ2-1
clone_size: few
d_call: TRBD2
v_call: TRBV6-5
cdr3_nt: TGTGCCAGCAGTTACAAGCTAGCGGGAGTTTATGAGCAGTTCTTC
cdr3_aa: CASSYKLAGVYEQFF

j_call: TRBJ2-1
clone_size: -
d_call: -
v_call: TRBV20-1
cdr3_nt: TGCAGTGCTAGGGGAGGCAGGGATGGGTCCTACAATGAGCAGTTCTTC
cdr3_aa: CSARGGRDGSYNEQFF

j_call: TRBJ2-1
clone_size: few
d_call: TRBD1
v_call: TRBV27
cdr3_nt: TGTGCCAGCAGTTTATCCAGGGGGCAGTTTGTGTCCTACAATGAGCAGTTCTTC
cdr3_aa: CASSLSRGQFVSYNEQFF

j_call: TRBJ2-1
clone_size: few
d_call: -
v_call: TRBV10-3
cdr3_nt: TGTGCCATCAGCGGACAAAGCTCCTACAATGAGCAGTTCTTC
cdr3_aa: CAISGQSSYNEQFF

j_call: TRBJ2-7
clone_size: few
d_call: -
v_call: TRBV4-3
cdr3_nt: TGCGCCAGCAGCCAAGAAGTATCAGCCTCCTACGAGCAGTACTTC
cdr3_aa: CASSQEVSASYEQYF

j_call: TRBJ1-1
clone_size: few
d_call: -
v_call: TRBV4-3
cdr3_nt: TGCGCCAGCAGCCAAGCATTAAGGGACCCTCTCGCTGGAGCTTTCTTT
cdr3_aa: CASSQALRDPLAGAFF

j_call: TRBJ2-1
clone_size: many
d_call: -
v_call: TRBV15
cdr3_nt: TGTGCCACGAGCAGAAACAATGAGCAGTTCTTC
cdr3_aa: CATSRNNEQFF

j_call: TRBJ2-1
clone_size: -
d_call: -
v_call: TRBV6-4
cdr3_nt: TGTGCCAGCAGTGACTCTGGGTTGGGTGAGCAGTTCTTC
cdr3_aa: CASSDSGLGEQFF

j_call: TRBJ1-1
clone_size: few
d_call: -
v_call: TRBV20-1
cdr3_nt: TGCAGTGCTAGAGCCCGAGGAGTTCTGCTTTTGAACACTGAAGCTTTCTTT
cdr3_aa: CSARARGVLLLNTEAFF

j_call: TRBJ2-5
clone_size: many
d_call: -
v_call: TRBV2
cdr3_nt: TGTGCCAGCGGGGCAGCCTCCTGGGAGACCCAGTACTTC
cdr3_aa: CASGAASWETQYF